The rows below give T cell receptor beta chains drawn from one sample of a study of lymphopenia after photon versus proton radiotherapy. Here immunoSEQ multiplex PCR was the method, and the copy in TCRdb shows in-frame clones only, minus some. The sample consists of more than 20,000 clones, around 84% of them appearing once. The sample in question was peripheral blood, obtained from a patient treated with photon-based radiotherapy. Receptor source: a man in his forties or fifties with gastric cancer. The CDR3 runs from the conserved cysteine through the conserved F or W.

v_gene	j_gene	CDR3aa
TRBV2	TRBJ2-7	CASSVGGLSYEQYF
TRBV7-2	TRBJ1-2	CASSPDSANYGYTF
TRBV7-9	TRBJ1-5	CASSPGQGAEGPQHF
TRBV19	TRBJ2-5	CASSIGTGPTGETQYF
TRBV7-6	TRBJ2-1	CASSSTPGNEQFF
TRBV11-3	TRBJ2-7	CASSPTGGTYEQYF
TRBV28	TRBJ1-5	CASSLSRGDQPQHF
TRBV5-5	TRBJ2-1	CASSVEGSSYNEQFF
TRBV7-2	TRBJ2-5	CASSLERGWETQYF
TRBV7-9	TRBJ1-1	CASSGRTLNTEAFF
TRBV5-6	TRBJ2-7	CASSLGASGIYEQYF
TRBV7-2	TRBJ2-7	CASSLVGTDYEQYF
TRBV19	TRBJ2-1	CASSGGQVSNEQFF
TRBV2	TRBJ2-5	CASTLGVGETQYF
TRBV28	TRBJ2-7	CASSSLTAYEQYF
TRBV6-5	TRBJ2-7	CASTSRRDRRYEQYF
TRBV29-1	TRBJ1-2	CSVAPGTVYGYTF
TRBV7-2	TRBJ2-3	CASSLGQGAGTDTQYF
TRBV7-2	TRBJ1-1	CASSLGAATEAFF
TRBV6-5	TRBJ1-1	CASSYRQGWRTEAFF
TRBV30	TRBJ1-2	CAWSVSQGGAHGYTF
TRBV5-1	TRBJ2-1	CASTPGGTDNEQFF
TRBV11-1	TRBJ2-7	CASRSSGEQYF
TRBV19	TRBJ2-3	CASADGVVSTDTQYF
TRBV11-2	TRBJ1-2	CASSLMGAPRGGYTF
TRBV28	TRBJ1-5	CASMTGQGGVGNQPQHF
TRBV4-1	TRBJ2-5	CASSPPAGARETQYF
TRBV7-3	TRBJ2-3	CASSPRGSDTQYF
TRBV6-5	TRBJ2-3	CASRSHRGDTDTQYF
TRBV7-2	TRBJ2-7	CASSPSGTGIAEQYF
TRBV29-1	TRBJ1-1	CSVADRGTAEAFF
TRBV15	TRBJ2-1	CATSRVGIYNEQFF
TRBV10-3	TRBJ2-6	CAIRPFSGANVLTF
TRBV6-5	TRBJ1-5	CASSFNPGSDQPQHF
TRBV18	TRBJ2-3	CASSRGQDTQYF
TRBV6-4	TRBJ1-1	CASSSSPGQGEAFF
TRBV30	TRBJ2-7	CALRDRGLGEQYF
TRBV4-2	TRBJ2-7	CASSQGGSSYEQYF
TRBV19	TRBJ2-7	CASSSQEATGLEQYF
TRBV7-9	TRBJ1-2	CASTPGGSNYGYTF
TRBV29-1	TRBJ2-5	CSVDPGPWYQETQYF
TRBV2	TRBJ2-5	CASSEIRQGGSETQYF
TRBV2	TRBJ1-2	CASSPRGSSYGYTF
TRBV14	TRBJ2-5	CASSQQTGAGTQYF
TRBV27	TRBJ2-3	CASSLVGDTSADTQYF
TRBV2	TRBJ1-3	CASGGSGNTIYF
TRBV12-5	TRBJ2-7	CASGTAGTPEQYF
TRBV7-9	TRBJ2-1	CASSLASSYNEQFF
TRBV5-1	TRBJ2-3	CASSLGKSTDTQYF
TRBV19	TRBJ2-1	CASSNTGGGRNEQFF
TRBV7-6	TRBJ2-3	CASRQGPNTDTQYF
TRBV5-8	TRBJ1-2	CASSRLSNYGYTF
TRBV9	TRBJ1-2	CASSPRTDSYGYTF
TRBV7-2	TRBJ1-2	CASSDRGPYGYTF
TRBV18	TRBJ2-5	CASSPPSRGQETQYF